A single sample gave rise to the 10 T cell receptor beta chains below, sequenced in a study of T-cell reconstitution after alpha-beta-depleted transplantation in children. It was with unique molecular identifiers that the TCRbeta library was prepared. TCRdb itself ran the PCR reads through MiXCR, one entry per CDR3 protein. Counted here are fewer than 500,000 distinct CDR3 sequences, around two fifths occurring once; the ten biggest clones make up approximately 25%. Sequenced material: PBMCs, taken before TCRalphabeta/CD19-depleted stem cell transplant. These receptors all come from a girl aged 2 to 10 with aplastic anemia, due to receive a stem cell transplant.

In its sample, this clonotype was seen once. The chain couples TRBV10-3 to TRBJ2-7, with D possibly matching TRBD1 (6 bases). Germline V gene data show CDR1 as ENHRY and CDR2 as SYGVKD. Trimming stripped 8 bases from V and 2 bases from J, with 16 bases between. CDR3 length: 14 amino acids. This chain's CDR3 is CAIQDSPNAYEQYF. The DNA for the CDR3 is TGTGCCATCCAGGACAGCCCGAATGCCTACGAGCAGTACTTC.

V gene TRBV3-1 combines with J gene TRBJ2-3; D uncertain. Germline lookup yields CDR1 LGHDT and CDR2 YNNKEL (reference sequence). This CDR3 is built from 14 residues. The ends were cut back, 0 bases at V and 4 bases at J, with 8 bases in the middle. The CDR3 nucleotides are TGTGCCAGCAGCCAAGATCCTAGTTCAGATACGCAGTATTTT. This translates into CASSQDPSSDTQYF.

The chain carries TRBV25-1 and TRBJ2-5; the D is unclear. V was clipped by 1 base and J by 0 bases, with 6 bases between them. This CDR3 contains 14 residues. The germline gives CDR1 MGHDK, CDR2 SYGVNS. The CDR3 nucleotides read TGTGCCAGCAGTGAATTAGATAACCAAGAGACCCAGTACTTC. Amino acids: CASSELDNQETQYF.

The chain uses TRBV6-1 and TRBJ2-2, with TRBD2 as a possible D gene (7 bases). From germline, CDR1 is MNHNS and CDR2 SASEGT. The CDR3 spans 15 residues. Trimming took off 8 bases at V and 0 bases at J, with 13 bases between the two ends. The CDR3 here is CASGRGLSNTGELFF. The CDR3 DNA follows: TGTGCCAGCGGGCGGGGGCTTTCGAACACCGGGGAGCTGTTTTTT.

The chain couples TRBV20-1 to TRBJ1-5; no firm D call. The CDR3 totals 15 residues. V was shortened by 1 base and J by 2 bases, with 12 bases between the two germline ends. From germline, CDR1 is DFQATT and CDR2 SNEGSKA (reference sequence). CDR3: CSARGGFGRNQPQHF. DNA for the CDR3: TGCAGTGCTAGAGGTGGATTTGGGCGCAATCAGCCCCAGCATTTT.

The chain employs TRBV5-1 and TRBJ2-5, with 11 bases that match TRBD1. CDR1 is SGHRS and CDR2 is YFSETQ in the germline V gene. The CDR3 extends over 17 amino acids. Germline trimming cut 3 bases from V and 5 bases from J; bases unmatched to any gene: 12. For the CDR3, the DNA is TGCGCCAGCAGCTCTCGGGCGTGGGACAGGGGGGGTGAGACCCAGTACTTC. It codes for CASSSRAWDRGGETQYF.

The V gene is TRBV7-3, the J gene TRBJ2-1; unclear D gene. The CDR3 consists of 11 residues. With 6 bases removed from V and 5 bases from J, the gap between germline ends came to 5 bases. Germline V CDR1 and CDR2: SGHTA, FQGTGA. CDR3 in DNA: TGTGCCAGCAGTCATGACAATGAGCAGTTCTTC. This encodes CASSHDNEQFF.

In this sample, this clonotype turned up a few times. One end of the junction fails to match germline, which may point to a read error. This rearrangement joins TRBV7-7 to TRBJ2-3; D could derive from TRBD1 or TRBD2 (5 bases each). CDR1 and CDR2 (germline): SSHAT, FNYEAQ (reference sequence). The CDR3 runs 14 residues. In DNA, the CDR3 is TGTGCTAGCAGCTTGGGGGACCTCACAGATACGCAGTATTTT. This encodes CASSLGDLTDTQYF.

The CDR3 DNA sequence: TGTGCCAGCAGTACCCTCGGAACAGGGGTACAAGAGACCCAGTACTTC. This gives the protein CASSTLGTGVQETQYF. This rearrangement joins TRBV28 to TRBJ2-5, with 7 positions matching TRBD1. The CDR3 spans 16 residues. Germline V lookup: CDR1 MDHEN, CDR2 SYDVKM. J gave up 2 bases and V 5 bases, and 11 bases lay outside the gene matches.

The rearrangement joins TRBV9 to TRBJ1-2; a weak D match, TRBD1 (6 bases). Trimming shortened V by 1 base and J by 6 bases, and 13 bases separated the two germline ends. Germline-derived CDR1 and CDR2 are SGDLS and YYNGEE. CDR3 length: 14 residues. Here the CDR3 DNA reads TGTGCCAGCAGCGTATCGTCCGAGGGGGATGGCTACACCTTC. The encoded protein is CASSVSSEGDGYTF.